This TCR beta chain was profiled in a study of Ad26.COV2.S vaccination and SARS-CoV-2 variants. On the study more broadly: Into the muscle, Ad26.COV2.S was dosed once or twice, 56 days apart. Notes on the study in general: Possibly, TCR breadth and depth analyses underestimated total T cell responses. Substantial response breadth was reportedly seen for spike-specific CD8+ and CD4+ T cells after vaccination.

CDR1 is SGHAT, CDR2 FQNNGV, per germline. The CDR3 runs to 14 residues. Trimming removed 4 bases from V and 7 bases from J; junction bases left unmatched: 10. The repertoire was sequenced with immunoSEQ multiplex PCR; TCRdb's copy has only in-frame clones and lacks some. The sample has hundreds of thousands of clones, roughly 85% seen once. Sample treatment: roughly 18 received Ad26.COV2.S at low or high dose, single or two shots; roughly 5 received placebo; per-sample allocation not given. Samples came from day 63 after the first vaccine or placebo injection. As concerns this clone: Antigen: not known.

The V gene is TRBV11-2, the J gene TRBJ2-7; 7 positions agree with TRBD1. The clonotype comes from a person between 18 and 65 years old who received the Ad26.COV2.S COVID-19 vaccine or a placebo. The starting material was peripheral blood, obtained in a trial of Ad26.COV2.S vaccine versus placebo. CDR3 bases: TGTGCCAGCAGCTCCACAGGGGAAGTAGGAGAGCAGTACTTC. It codes for CASSSTGEVGEQYF. The whole variable domain, filled in from reference TRBV11-2 and TRBJ2-7, reads EAGVAQSPRYKIIEKRQSVAFWCNPISGHATLYWYQQILGQGPKLLIQFQNNGVVDDSQLPKDRFSAERLKGVDSTLKIQPAKLEDSAVYLCASSSTGEVGEQYFGPGTRLTVT.